These 3 T cell receptor beta chains were all obtained from the same sample, sequenced in a study of T cell repertoires in cytomegalovirus infection. These receptors' targets are unknown. Using its own MiXCR run on the reads, TCRdb lists one record per CDR3 protein. The repertoire holds roughly 700,000 distinct CDR3 sequences, with roughly 33% as singletons. The specimen was cultured PBMCs, collected from culture after CMV antigen stimulation. The receptors here all came from a human donor in good health (CMV status not recorded). Some clones in this sample may be carry-over from other donors' samples.

The chain links TRBV19 to TRBJ1-1; D not certain. V was cut by 0 bases and J by 5 bases, with 10 bases left in between. Germline assignment: CDR1 LNHDA and CDR2 SQIVND (reference sequence). The CDR3 spans 14 residues. The CDR3 reads CASSIDRGWTEAFF. The CDR3 DNA reads as TGTGCCAGTAGTATAGATCGTGGGTGGACTGAAGCTTTCTTT.

This clonotype was counted only a few times. This CDR3 is CASSFPGTQAKNIQYF. The CDR3 DNA sequence: TGTGCCAGCAGCTTCCCCGGGACTCAAGCCAAAAACATTCAGTACTTC. The rearrangement joins TRBV7-6 to TRBJ2-4, with a possible D match to TRBD2 (6 bases). In germline, CDR1 is SGHVS, CDR2 FNYEAQ. Between the trimmed V and J ends, which lost 3 bases and 0 bases, there was a span of 12 bases. The CDR3 loop spans 16 amino acids.

This clonotype came up many times. The chain is built from TRBV7-2 and TRBJ1-5; 7 bases fit TRBD1. The V gene end was trimmed by 5 bases and the J gene end by 6 bases; junction bases not matched to a gene: 4. CDR1 is SGHTA and CDR2 is FQGNSA in the germline V gene. CDR3 size: 13 residues. Here the CDR3 DNA reads TGTGCCAGCAGCCTGACAGGGCGTCAGCCCCAGCATTTT. Protein product: CASSLTGRQPQHF.